This TCR beta chain comes out of a study of post-analysis software for immune sequencing data. Study in general: Courses of disease covered relapsing-remitting, secondary progressive and progressive-relapsing multiple sclerosis. General study points: Compared with controls, patients had more of about five TRBV segments, including TRBV5-6, TRBV5-1 and TRBV20-1. Patients with multiple sclerosis recorded significantly lower normalized Chao1 diversity than controls, the study found.

The V end was cut by 6 bases, the J end by 0 bases, with 12 bases between. Germline CDR1 is MNHNY and CDR2 is SVGAGI (reference sequence). CDR3 length equals 15 residues. This clonotype was detected a few times. Its target is not known. Unique molecular identifiers were built into the TCR beta cDNA libraries. Yield was approximately 500,000 cDNA molecules from approximately 0.95 to 9.8 million T cells. TCRdb processed the PCR reads anew with MiXCR; each CDR3 protein has one entry. The profile shows 450,000 to 650,000 distinct CDR3 sequences, roughly two fifths of them singletons. V usage is TRBV6-6 and J usage is TRBJ2-1; D possibly corresponds to TRBD1 (5 bases). Sample: blood. The TCR was taken from a girl aged 10-17 years with multiple sclerosis. The CDR3 sequence is CASSQGVISYNEQFF. The CDR3 DNA is TGTGCCAGCAGCCAAGGGGTGATCTCCTACAATGAGCAGTTCTTC.